Listed below are T cell receptor beta chains from one sample, sequenced in a study of T-cell reconstitution after alpha-beta-depleted transplantation in children. From the PCR reads, TCRdb called clonotypes with MiXCR, one entry per CDR3 protein. The sample lists about 400,000 distinct CDR3 sequences, approximately 20% occurring once. The sequences come from PBMCs from the stem cell graft donor, collected from the stem cell graft. These receptors all come from a human donor who donated a stem cell graft to a child with acute myeloid leukemia. Both conserved end residues are part of each CDR3. A D gene is named only where the DNA matches it firmly. Expanded clones get a size class; other rows say once, few or many, or leave the size out.

j_call d_call clone_size v_call cdr3_nt cdr3_aa
TRBJ2-3 . . TRBV5-1 TGCGCCAGCAGCTTCCGAACGGCCGATACGCAGTATTTT CASSFRTADTQYF
TRBJ2-7 . few TRBV29-1 TGCAGCGTGCGGGGAGTGGTTCGGCCCTACGAGCAGTACTTC CSVRGVVRPYEQYF
TRBJ1-4 . many TRBV29-1 TGCAGCGTTGCAGGGAGGAGCCTCCTCAGTGGGGAACTGTTTTTT CSVAGRSLLSGELFF
TRBJ2-7 . . TRBV29-1 TGCAGCGTCTCACAGGGGAGGAGTAGCTACGAGCAGTACTTC CSVSQGRSSYEQYF
TRBJ2-5 . . TRBV7-2 TGTGCCAGCAGCAGAGGTAGCGCGGAGACCCAGTACTTC CASSRGSAETQYF
TRBJ2-1 . . TRBV6-5 TGTGCCAGCAGTTACTCTAGGATAATAGAAAACCTTCGATACAATGAGCAGTTCTTC CASSYSRIIENLRYNEQFF
TRBJ2-2 . . TRBV7-2 TGTGCCAGCAGCTTACTTCCAACGAACACCGGGGAGCTGTTTTTT CASSLLPTNTGELFF
TRBJ2-3 . many TRBV20-1 TGCAGTGCCCTAACGTGGCTAGCGCGAAACACAGATACGCAGTATTTT CSALTWLARNTDTQYF
TRBJ2-3 . few TRBV7-7 TGTGCTAGCAGCTTAGATTGGGGTGCAGATACGCAGTATTTT CASSLDWGADTQYF
TRBJ2-1 TRBD2 many TRBV20-1 TGCAGTGAGCTCGAGCGGGAGTACAATGAGCAGTTCTTC CSELEREYNEQFF
TRBJ1-1 . few TRBV6-5 TGTGCCAGCGGCTCACTAAACACTGAAGCTTTCTTT CASGSLNTEAFF
TRBJ2-7 TRBD2 . TRBV3-1 TGTGCCAGCAGCCGGCAAGACGGGAGGAACGAGCAGTACTTC CASSRQDGRNEQYF
TRBJ1-4 . . TRBV19 TGTGCCTCCTCGACTAGGGTGGAGGAAAAACTGTTTTTT CASSTRVEEKLFF
TRBJ1-2 . many TRBV6-6 TGTGCCAGCGGCGGCAGGGGATATGGCTACACCTTC CASGGRGYGYTF
TRBJ1-1 . . TRBV20-1 TGCAGTGCTAGAGTCGGGGGGGAAAAATGGGGCACTGAAGCTTTCTTT CSARVGGEKWGTEAFF
TRBJ2-2 . few TRBV28 TGTGCCAGCAGTACGCCGGGACACAACACCGGGGAGCTGTTTTTT CASSTPGHNTGELFF
TRBJ2-7 . . TRBV4-1 TGCGCCAGCAGCCAAGATATCCCGGGTGGAAGGGCCTACGAGCAGTACTTC CASSQDIPGGRAYEQYF
TRBJ2-7 TRBD2 few TRBV29-1 TGCAGCGCCTTGGGGGAGGGGTCCTACGAGCAGTACTTC CSALGEGSYEQYF
TRBJ1-4 . . TRBV5-1 TGCGCCAGCAGCTTTGGGACATTTACAACTAATGAAAAACTGTTTTTT CASSFGTFTTNEKLFF
TRBJ2-3 TRBD1 few TRBV29-1 TGCAGCGTTGGGCAGGGGGCAGTAGATACGCAGTATTTT CSVGQGAVDTQYF
TRBJ2-6 TRBD1 few TRBV24-1 TGTGCCACCAGCAGGACAGGGGGCCTTGGTGGGGCCAACGTCCTGACTTTC CATSRTGGLGGANVLTF
TRBJ2-1 . . TRBV2 TGTGCCAGCACCGCCCTGGCGACAACTGAGCAGTTCTTC CASTALATTEQFF
TRBJ1-1 . . TRBV11-1 TGTGCCAGCAGCTTAGGTTCATCTGGTGCGTCCTTGAACACTGAAGCTTTCTTT CASSLGSSGASLNTEAFF
TRBJ1-6 . . TRBV7-9 TGTGCCAGCAGCTTAGGGAATTCACCCCTCCACTTT CASSLGNSPLHF
TRBJ2-2 . many TRBV4-2 TGTGCCAGCAGGGGGGACTCATCCCACGGGGAGCTGTTTTTT CASRGDSSHGELFF
TRBJ2-5 . . TRBV12-3/TRBV12-4 TGTGCCAGCAGTCCGCAAGAAGAGACCCAGTACTTC CASSPQEETQYF
TRBJ2-7 TRBD2 . TRBV10-3 TGTGCCATCAGTGGCGGGACTAGCGCTCCAAAGCTCGACGAGCAGTACTTC CAISGGTSAPKLDEQYF
TRBJ1-2 . . TRBV6-5 TGTGCCAGCAGTCCAATGAGGAAGGTCACCTATGGCTACACCTTC CASSPMRKVTYGYTF
TRBJ2-7 TRBD2 . TRBV2 TGTGCCAGCAGCGCTTCCGGGACTAGCGTCGACGAGCAGTACTTC CASSASGTSVDEQYF
TRBJ2-1 . . TRBV20-1 TGCAGTTTATCGAGTGCCCGAGGAGTCGATGAGCAGTTCTTC CSLSSARGVDEQFF
TRBJ2-7 . . TRBV3-1 TGTGCCAGCAGCCAAGATCGGGCGGGCTCGTACGAGCAGTACTTC CASSQDRAGSYEQYF
TRBJ2-7 . . TRBV6-1 TGTGCCAGCAGCCTGTTCCAACTCTACGAGCAGTACTTC CASSLFQLYEQYF
TRBJ2-7 TRBD2 many TRBV6-1 TGTGCCAGCGGGGAGGGCACTCCCTACGAGCAGTACTTC CASGEGTPYEQYF
TRBJ2-1 . many TRBV12-3/TRBV12-4 TGTGCCAGCAGTTTAAACCGGGCCTACAATGAGCAGTTCTTC CASSLNRAYNEQFF
TRBJ2-7 TRBD2 many TRBV7-2 TGTGCCAGCAGTTCGACTAGCGGTCAGACTTACGAGCAGTACTTC CASSSTSGQTYEQYF
TRBJ2-3 . . TRBV7-3 TGTGCCAGCAGCTCGGGGATAGGGGCAGATACGCAGTATTTT CASSSGIGADTQYF
TRBJ2-1 . few TRBV6-1 TGTGCCAGCAGCCCCCTTAGGGACTACAATGAGCAGTTCTTC CASSPLRDYNEQFF
TRBJ1-5 TRBD1 . TRBV20-1 TGCAGTGCTAGAAAGACAGGGCAGCCCCAGCATTTT CSARKTGQPQHF
TRBJ2-2 TRBD2 few TRBV24-1 TGTGCCGCGTCTGGACTAGCGGACACCGGGGAGCTGTTTTTT CAASGLADTGELFF
TRBJ1-1 . many TRBV20-1 TGCAGTGCTAGGAGGGGACTTGAAGCTTTCTTT CSARRGLEAFF
TRBJ2-3 . . TRBV27 TGTGCCAGCAGTTTTAAAACCAGGGCCACTAGCACAGATACGCAGTATTTT CASSFKTRATSTDTQYF
TRBJ2-1 TRBD2 few TRBV29-1 TGCAGCGCGGGGGTAGGAGCTAGCGGGAGGGCCTTGTTCTTC CSAGVGASGRALFF
TRBJ2-1 . many TRBV29-1 TGCAGCGTTAGAGAGTTTAATGAGCAGTTCTTC CSVREFNEQFF
TRBJ2-7 TRBD2 few TRBV10-2 TGCGCCAGCAGATCAACTAGCGGGAGTAGGTACGAGCAGTACTTC CASRSTSGSRYEQYF
TRBJ2-6 TRBD2 . TRBV5-1 TGCGCCAGCAGCCCGGGGGGTATAGGGGCCAACGTCCTGACTTTC CASSPGGIGANVLTF
TRBJ2-1 . few TRBV20-1 TGCAGTGCTAGGGGGGTCGGGAGAAGGTCCTACAATGAGCAGTTCTTC CSARGVGRRSYNEQFF
TRBJ2-2 TRBD2 few TRBV29-1 TGCAGCGTTGAGGTGGGAGGGCCCTCCGGCGGGGAGCTGTTTTTT CSVEVGGPSGGELFF
TRBJ1-1 . few TRBV28 TGTGCCAGCAGTCCTAGCGACAAGAACACTGAAGCTTTCTTT CASSPSDKNTEAFF
TRBJ2-1 TRBD2 many TRBV20-1 TGCAGTGCTAGTGTCGGGGGGGGGAGGAATGAGCAGTTCTTC CSASVGGGRNEQFF